This T cell receptor (beta chain) came from a study of CD8 T cells in ankylosing spondylitis. Overall study findings and caveats: A motif in TCR beta, a set of about eight highly homologous variants, appeared characteristic of ankylosing spondylitis blood. Matched ankylosing spondylitis synovial fluid reportedly showed significant enrichment of disease-linked clones.

TCRdb redid the calling of the 5' RACE reads with MiXCR, one entry per CDR3 protein. This sample carries fewer than 250,000 distinct CDR3 sequences, about 17% of them seen once, and the ten largest clones take roughly 42%. Germline V gene data show CDR1 as MNHEY and CDR2 as SMNVEV (reference sequence). Losses at the gene ends were 6 bases for V and 6 bases for J; bases not matched to a gene: 8. The CDR3 has 14 residues. About this clonotype: What it binds is not known.

The sample comprised blood, either unsorted or a sorted T cell fraction (not recorded which). The rearrangement uses TRBV27 and TRBJ2-1, with TRBD2 matching 7 bases. This receptor was identified in a male donor with ankylosing spondylitis. The CDR3 here is CASSPNSSGNEQFF. The CDR3 nucleotides read TGTGCCAGCAGCCCCAACTCTAGCGGCAATGAGCAGTTCTTC.